The clone carrying this T cell receptor (beta chain) was observed a handful of times. As yet, its antigen is unknown. This entry comes from a study of cytomegalovirus exposure and HLA in healthy donors. With 60 Vbeta and 13 Jbeta primers, the PCR was carried out. Here immunoSEQ multiplex PCR was the method, and the copy in TCRdb shows in-frame clones only, minus some. The profile covers 99,000 or so clones, with 10% appearing a single time and less than 6% taken by the ten largest. General study points: Reports state that TCR beta sequences accurately predicted most subjects' HLA-A and HLA-B alleles.

This receptor was obtained from a man in his forties or fifties in good health and CMV-seropositive. The specimen sequenced was PBMCs.

The CDR3 protein is CASSVDREPLSNQPQHF. In DNA form, the CDR3 reads TGTGCCAGCAGCGTGGACAGGGAGCCATTGAGCAATCAGCCCCAGCATTTT. The J gene is TRBJ1-5, the V gene TRBV7-9; 8 bases fit TRBD1. J gave up 1 base and V 5 bases, and 10 bases lay outside the gene matches. CDR3 length: 17 residues. Looked up from germline, CDR1 is SEHNR and CDR2 is FQNEAQ (reference sequence).